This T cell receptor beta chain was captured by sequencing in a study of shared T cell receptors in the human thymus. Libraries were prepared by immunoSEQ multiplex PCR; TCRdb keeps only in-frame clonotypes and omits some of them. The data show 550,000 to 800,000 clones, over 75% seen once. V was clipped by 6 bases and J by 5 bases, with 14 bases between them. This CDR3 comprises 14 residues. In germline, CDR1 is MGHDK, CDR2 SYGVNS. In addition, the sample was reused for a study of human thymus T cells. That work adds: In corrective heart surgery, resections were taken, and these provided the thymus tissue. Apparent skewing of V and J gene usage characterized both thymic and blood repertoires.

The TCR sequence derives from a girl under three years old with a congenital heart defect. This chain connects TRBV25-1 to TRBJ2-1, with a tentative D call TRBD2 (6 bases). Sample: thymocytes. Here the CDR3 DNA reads TGTGCCAGCAGCCCGCGGGCGGGAAACAATGAGCAGTTCTTC. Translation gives CASSPRAGNNEQFF.